A single sample is the source of the 6 T cell receptor beta chains below, sequenced in a study of CD8 T cells in ankylosing spondylitis. Their cognate antigens are unknown. MiXCR, run by TCRdb on the 5' RACE reads, gives a single entry per CDR3 protein. The repertoire holds some 840,000 distinct CDR3 sequences, with about 11% as singletons. General study points: For ankylosing spondylitis blood, a TCR beta motif of seven to nine highly homologous variants appeared characteristic.

Specimen: blood, either unsorted or a sorted T cell fraction (not recorded which). Receptor source: a male donor with ankylosing spondylitis.

This clonotype was seen a handful of times. The V call is TRBV7-9, the J call TRBJ1-1; D possibly corresponds to TRBD1 (5 bases). Trimming left V 5 bases short and J 1 base short, with 8 bases between. Germline loops: CDR1 SEHNR, CDR2 FQNEAQ (reference sequence). The CDR3 covers 13 residues. CDR3 sequence reads: CASSNRPNTEAFF. The CDR3 DNA reads as TGTGCCAGCAGCAACAGGCCGAACACTGAAGCTTTCTTT.

This clonotype showed up just a few times. The chain recombines TRBV29-1 with TRBJ2-5; 8 bases align to TRBD2. CDR1 is SQVTM and CDR2 is ANQGSEA in the germline V gene. Losses at the gene ends were 7 bases for V and 4 bases for J; bases not matched to a gene: 11. The CDR3 contains 14 residues. DNA for the CDR3: TGCAGCGCTAACTCCGGGACTAGTGCAGAGACCCAGTACTTC. Translation: CSANSGTSAETQYF.

The chain combines TRBV9 with TRBJ1-4; D is unclear. The CDR3 consists of 15 residues. The germline gives CDR1 SGDLS, CDR2 YYNGEE. V was trimmed by 4 bases and J by 8 bases, leaving 18 bases between them. The CDR3 loop is CASSQREGLEEKLFF. Here the CDR3 DNA reads TGTGCCAGCAGCCAGAGGGAGGGCCTAGAAGAAAAACTGTTTTTT. Full variable domain (outside the CDR3, taken from reference TRBV9 and TRBJ1-4): DSGVTQTPKHLITATGQRVTLRCSPRSGDLSVYWYQQSLDQGLQFLIQYYNGEERAKGNILERFSAQQFPDLHSELNLSSLELGDSALYFCASSQREGLEEKLFFGSGTQLSVL.

The rearrangement joins TRBV6-2 or TRBV6-3 to TRBJ1-1; D is uncertain. The CDR3 runs 17 residues. The germline V and J ends were trimmed by 0 bases and 3 bases, with 17 bases remaining between them. Per the germline V gene, CDR1 is MNHEY and CDR2 is SVGEGT. CDR3 sequence: CASSYSRRGWADTEAFF. In DNA, the CDR3 is TGTGCCAGCAGTTACTCGAGGCGGGGATGGGCGGACACTGAAGCTTTCTTT.

This clonotype has just a few counts. This chain uses TRBV20-1 with TRBJ2-2; 11 bases agree with TRBD1. CDR1 and CDR2 (germline): DFQATT, SNEGSKA (reference sequence). V shed 6 bases, J shed 6 bases, and the junction held 12 bases outside the gene matches. The CDR3 loop spans 16 amino acids. The CDR3 DNA sequence: TGCAGTGCCGGGACAGGGGGTAGTGGCATCGCCGGGGAGCTGTTTTTT. As protein: CSAGTGGSGIAGELFF.

This clonotype was detected only a few times. The J gene is TRBJ1-2, the V gene TRBV7-2; D is perhaps TRBD1 (6 bases). This CDR3 is built from 14 residues. V was clipped by 2 bases and J by 4 bases, with 11 bases between them. The germline CDR1 and CDR2 sequences are SGHTA and FQGNSA. For the CDR3, the DNA is TGTGCCAGCAGCTTAAACCAGGGGAGCTATGGCTACACCTTC. Protein product: CASSLNQGSYGYTF.